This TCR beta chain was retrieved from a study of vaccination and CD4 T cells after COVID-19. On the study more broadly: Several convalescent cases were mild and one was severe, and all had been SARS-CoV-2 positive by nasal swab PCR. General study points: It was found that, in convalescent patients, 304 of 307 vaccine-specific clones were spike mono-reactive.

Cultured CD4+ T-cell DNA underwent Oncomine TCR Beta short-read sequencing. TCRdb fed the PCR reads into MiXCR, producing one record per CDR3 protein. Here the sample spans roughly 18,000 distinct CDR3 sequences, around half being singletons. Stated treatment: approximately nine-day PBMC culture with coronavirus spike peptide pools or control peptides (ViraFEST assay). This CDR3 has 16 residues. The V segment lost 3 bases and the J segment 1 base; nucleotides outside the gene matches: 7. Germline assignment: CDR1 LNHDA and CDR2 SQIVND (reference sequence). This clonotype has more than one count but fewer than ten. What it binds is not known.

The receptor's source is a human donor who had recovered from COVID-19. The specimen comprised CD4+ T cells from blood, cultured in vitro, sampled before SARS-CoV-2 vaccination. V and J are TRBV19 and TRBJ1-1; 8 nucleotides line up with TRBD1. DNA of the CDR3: TGTGCCAGTAGTATCCTAAATGGACAGGGGAACACTGAAGCTTTCTTT. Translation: CASSILNGQGNTEAFF.